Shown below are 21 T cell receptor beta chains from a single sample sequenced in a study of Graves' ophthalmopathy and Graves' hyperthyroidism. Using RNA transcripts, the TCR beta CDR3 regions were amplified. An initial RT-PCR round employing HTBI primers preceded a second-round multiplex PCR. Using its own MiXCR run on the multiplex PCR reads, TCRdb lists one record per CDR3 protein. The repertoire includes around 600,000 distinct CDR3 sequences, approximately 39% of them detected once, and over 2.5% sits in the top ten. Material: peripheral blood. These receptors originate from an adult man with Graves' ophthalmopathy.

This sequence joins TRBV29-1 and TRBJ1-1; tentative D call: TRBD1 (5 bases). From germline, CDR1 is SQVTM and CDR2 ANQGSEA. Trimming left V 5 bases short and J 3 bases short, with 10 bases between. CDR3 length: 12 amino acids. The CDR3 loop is CSVKQEDTEAFF. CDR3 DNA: TGCAGCGTTAAACAGGAAGACACTGAAGCTTTCTTT.

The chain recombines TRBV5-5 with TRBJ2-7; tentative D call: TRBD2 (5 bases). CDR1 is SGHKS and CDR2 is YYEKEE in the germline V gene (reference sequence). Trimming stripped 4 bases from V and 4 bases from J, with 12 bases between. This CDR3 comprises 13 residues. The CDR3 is CASSPDGEYEQYF. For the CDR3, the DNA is TGTGCCAGCAGCCCCGACGGGGAATACGAGCAGTACTTC. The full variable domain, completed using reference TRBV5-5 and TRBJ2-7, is DAGVTQSPTHLIKTRGQQVTLRCSPISGHKSVSWYQQVLGQGPQFIFQYYEKEERGRGNFPDRFSARQFPNYSSELNVNALLLGDSALYLCASSPDGEYEQYFGPGTRLTVT.

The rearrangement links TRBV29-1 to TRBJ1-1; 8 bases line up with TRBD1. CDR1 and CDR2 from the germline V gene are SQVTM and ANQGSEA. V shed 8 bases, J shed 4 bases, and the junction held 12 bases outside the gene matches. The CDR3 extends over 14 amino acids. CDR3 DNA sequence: TGCAGCTTAGGCAGGGGGCGAGGTAGCACTGAAGCTTTCTTT. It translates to CSLGRGRGSTEAFF.

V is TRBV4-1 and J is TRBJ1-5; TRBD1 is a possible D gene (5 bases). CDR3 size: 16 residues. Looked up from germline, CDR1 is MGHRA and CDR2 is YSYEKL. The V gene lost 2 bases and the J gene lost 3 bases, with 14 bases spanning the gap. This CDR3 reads CASSQRSGLNNQPQHF. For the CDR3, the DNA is TGCGCCAGCAGCCAACGATCGGGGCTAAACAATCAGCCCCAGCATTTT.

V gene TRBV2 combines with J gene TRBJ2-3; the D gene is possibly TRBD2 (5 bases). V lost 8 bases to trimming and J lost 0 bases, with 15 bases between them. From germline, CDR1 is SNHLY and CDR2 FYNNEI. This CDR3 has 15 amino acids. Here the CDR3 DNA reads TGTGCCAGCCTCCCTGGGCGGGCCAGCACAGATACGCAGTATTTT. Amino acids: CASLPGRASTDTQYF.

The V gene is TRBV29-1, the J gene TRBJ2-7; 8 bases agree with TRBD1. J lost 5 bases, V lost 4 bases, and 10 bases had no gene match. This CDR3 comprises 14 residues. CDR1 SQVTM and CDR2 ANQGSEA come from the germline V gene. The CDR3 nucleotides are TGCAGCGTTGTCAGGGGGCTCCTGGGGAACGAGCAGTACTTC. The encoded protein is CSVVRGLLGNEQYF.

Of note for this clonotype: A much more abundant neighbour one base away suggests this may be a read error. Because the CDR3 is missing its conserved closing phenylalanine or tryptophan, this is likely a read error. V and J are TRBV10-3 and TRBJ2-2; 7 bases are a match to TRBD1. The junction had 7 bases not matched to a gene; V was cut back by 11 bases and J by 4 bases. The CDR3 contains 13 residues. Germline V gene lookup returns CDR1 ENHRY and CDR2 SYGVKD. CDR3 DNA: TGTGCCTCAGGGGGAAAGAGCACCGGGGAGCTGTTTCTT. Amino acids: CASGGKSTGELFL.

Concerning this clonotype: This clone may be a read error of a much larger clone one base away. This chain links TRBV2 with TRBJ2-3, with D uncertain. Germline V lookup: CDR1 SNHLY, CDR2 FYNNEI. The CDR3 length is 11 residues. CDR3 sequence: CASSVADAQYF. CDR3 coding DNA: TGTGCCAGCAGTGTGGCAGATGCGCAGTATTTT. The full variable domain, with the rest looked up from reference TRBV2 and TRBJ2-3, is EPEVTQTPSHQVTQMGQEVILRCVPISNHLYFYWYRQILGQKVEFLVSFYNNEISEKSEIFDDQFSVERPDGSNFTLKIRSTKLEDSAMYFCASSVADAQYFGPGTRLTVL.

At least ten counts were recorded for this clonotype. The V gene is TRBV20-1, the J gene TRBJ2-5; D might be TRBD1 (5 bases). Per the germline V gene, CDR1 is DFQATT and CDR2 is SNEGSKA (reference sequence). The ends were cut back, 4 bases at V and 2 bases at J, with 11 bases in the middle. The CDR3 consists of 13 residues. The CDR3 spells CSAILDSQETQYF. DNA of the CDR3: TGCAGTGCTATTCTAGACAGTCAAGAGACCCAGTACTTC.

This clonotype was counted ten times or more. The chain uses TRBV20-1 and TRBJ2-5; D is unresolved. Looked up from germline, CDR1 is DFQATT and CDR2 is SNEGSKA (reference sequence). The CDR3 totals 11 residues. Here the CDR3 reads CTLDLQETQYF. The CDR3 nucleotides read TGCACTTTGGACCTCCAAGAGACCCAGTACTTC.

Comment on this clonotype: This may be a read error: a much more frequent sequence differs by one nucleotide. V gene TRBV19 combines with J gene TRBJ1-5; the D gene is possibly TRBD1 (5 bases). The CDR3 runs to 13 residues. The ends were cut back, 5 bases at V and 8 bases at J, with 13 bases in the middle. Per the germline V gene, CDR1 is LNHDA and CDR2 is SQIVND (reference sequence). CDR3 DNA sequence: TGTGCCAGTAGTTTGTCGGGGGGGGAGCCCCAGCATTTT. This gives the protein CASSLSGGEPQHF.

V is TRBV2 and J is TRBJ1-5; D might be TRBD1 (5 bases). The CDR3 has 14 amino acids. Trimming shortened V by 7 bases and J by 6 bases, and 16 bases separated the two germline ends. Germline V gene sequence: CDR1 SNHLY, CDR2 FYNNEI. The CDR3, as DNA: TGTGCCAGCATTTTACGGGGGATGGGTCAGCCCCAGCATTTT. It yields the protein CASILRGMGQPQHF.

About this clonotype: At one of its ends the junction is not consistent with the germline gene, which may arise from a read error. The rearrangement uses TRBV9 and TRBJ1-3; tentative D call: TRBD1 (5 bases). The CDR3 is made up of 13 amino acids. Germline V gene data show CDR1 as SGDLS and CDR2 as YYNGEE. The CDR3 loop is CASSVRRGNTTYF. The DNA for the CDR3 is TGTGCCAGCAGCGTACGTAGGGGAAACACCACATATTTT. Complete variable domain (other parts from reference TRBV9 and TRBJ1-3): DSGVTQTPKHLITATGQRVTLRCSPRSGDLSVYWYQQSLDQGLQFLIQYYNGEERAKGNILERFSAQQFPDLHSELNLSSLELGDSALYFCASSVRRGNTTYFGEGSWLTVV.

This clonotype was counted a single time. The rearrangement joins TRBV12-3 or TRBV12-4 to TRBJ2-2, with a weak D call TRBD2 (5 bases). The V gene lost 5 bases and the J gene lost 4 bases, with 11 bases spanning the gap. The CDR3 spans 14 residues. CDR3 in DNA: TGTGCCAGCAGTCTAACGGGGATCACCGGGGAGCTGTTTTTT. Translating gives CASSLTGITGELFF.

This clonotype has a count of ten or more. Here the CDR3 DNA reads TGTGCCACCAGCTATTCGACTAGCGGGAGCACCGGGGAGCTGTTTTTT. This sequence encodes CATSYSTSGSTGELFF. The genes are TRBV15 and TRBJ2-2; TRBD2 agrees at 12 bases. The V segment lost 5 bases and the J segment 4 bases; nucleotides outside the gene matches: 5. The germline V gene has CDR1 LNHNV and CDR2 YYDKDF (reference sequence). This CDR3 comprises 16 residues.

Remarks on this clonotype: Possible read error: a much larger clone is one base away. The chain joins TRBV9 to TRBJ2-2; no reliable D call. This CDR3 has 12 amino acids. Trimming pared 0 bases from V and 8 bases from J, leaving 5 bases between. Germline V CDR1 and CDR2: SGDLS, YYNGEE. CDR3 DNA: TGTGCCAGCAGCGTAGGGAAGGGGGAGCTGTTTTTT. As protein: CASSVGKGELFF.

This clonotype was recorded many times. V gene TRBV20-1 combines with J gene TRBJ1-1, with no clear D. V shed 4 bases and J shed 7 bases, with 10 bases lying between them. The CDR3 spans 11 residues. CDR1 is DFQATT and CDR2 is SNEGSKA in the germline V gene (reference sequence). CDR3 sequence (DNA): TGCAGTGCTACCGTAACGGTTGAAGCTTTCTTT. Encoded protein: CSATVTVEAFF.

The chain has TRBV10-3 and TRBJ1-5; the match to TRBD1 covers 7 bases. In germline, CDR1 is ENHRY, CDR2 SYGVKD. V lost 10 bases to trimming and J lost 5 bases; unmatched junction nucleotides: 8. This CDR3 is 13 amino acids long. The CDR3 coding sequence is TGTGCCACCCAGGGGGGCGAGGATCAGCCCCAGCATTTT. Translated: CATQGGEDQPQHF.

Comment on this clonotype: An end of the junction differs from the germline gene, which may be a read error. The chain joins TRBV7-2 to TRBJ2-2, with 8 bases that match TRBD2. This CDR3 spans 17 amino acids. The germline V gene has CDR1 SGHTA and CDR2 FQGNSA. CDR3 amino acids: CASSQAARGAGAGELFF. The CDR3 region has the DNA TGCGCCAGCAGCCAAGCGGCGCGGGGGGCCGGAGCGGGGGAGCTGTTTTTT.

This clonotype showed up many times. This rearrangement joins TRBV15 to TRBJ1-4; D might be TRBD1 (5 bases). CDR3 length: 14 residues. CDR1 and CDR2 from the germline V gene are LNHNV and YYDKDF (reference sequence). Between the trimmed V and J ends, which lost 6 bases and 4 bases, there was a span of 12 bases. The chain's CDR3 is CATSRQPLNEKLFF. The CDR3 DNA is TGTGCCACCAGTCGACAGCCCCTTAATGAAAAACTGTTTTTT. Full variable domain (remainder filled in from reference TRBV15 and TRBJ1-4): DAMVIQNPRYQVTQFGKPVTLSCSQTLNHNVMYWYQQKSSQAPKLLFHYYDKDFNNEADTPDNFQSRRPNTSFCFLDIRSPGLGDTAMYLCATSRQPLNEKLFFGSGTQLSVL.

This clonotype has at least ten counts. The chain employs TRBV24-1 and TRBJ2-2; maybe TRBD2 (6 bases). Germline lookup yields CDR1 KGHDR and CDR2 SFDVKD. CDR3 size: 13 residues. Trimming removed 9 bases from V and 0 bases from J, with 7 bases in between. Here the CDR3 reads CATGTPNTGELFF. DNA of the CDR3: TGTGCCACCGGGACTCCGAACACCGGGGAGCTGTTTTTT.